This TCR beta chain was obtained from a study of T-cell reconstitution after alpha-beta-depleted transplantation in children. During its preparation, the TCRbeta library received unique molecular identifiers. Using its own MiXCR run on the PCR reads, TCRdb lists one record per CDR3 protein. The data show hundreds of thousands of distinct CDR3 sequences, with 16% seen just once and approximately 1% held by the top ten. The sample in question was PBMCs from the stem cell graft donor, obtained from the stem cell graft. The sequence was collected from a human donor who donated a stem cell graft to a child with acute myeloid leukemia.

The CDR3 DNA reads as TGCGCCAGCAGCTCCGGACAGGGGGGCTCTGGGGCCAACGTCCTGACTTTC. It translates to CASSSGQGGSGANVLTF. The rearrangement uses TRBV5-1 and TRBJ2-6, with 10 bases fitting TRBD1. V lost 3 bases to trimming and J lost 0 bases; unmatched junction nucleotides: 3. Germline V CDR1 and CDR2: SGHRS, YFSETQ. This CDR3 is built from 17 residues.